The 7 T cell receptor delta chains below were found in one sample sequenced in a study of Vδ1+ human thymocytes. The antigens these receptors bind are not known. Study-wide results and limits: Highly polyclonal TRG and TRD repertoires with Gaussian CDR3 length distributions appeared in thymus.

RNA was extracted from the cells and then reverse transcribed. CDR3 amplicons came from multiplex PCR with pooled V-gene forward and constant-region reverse primers. TCRdb reran clone calling via CATT on the multiplex PCR reads. Of roughly 76,000 delta-chain clones in the sample, around 30% were seen once. What was sequenced was Vdelta1+ gamma-delta thymocytes from the thymus. Subset specified: FACS-sorted CD3+ TCRalphabeta- TCRVdelta1+ TCRVdelta2- thymocytes. The receptor source for this set is a boy in the first two years of life who had congenital heart surgery.

V gene TRDV1 combines with J gene TRDJ1; TRDD3 matches 12 bases. Trimming took 3 bases from V and 0 from J; bases not matched to a gene: 14. CDR3 length: 20 amino acids. Per the germline V gene, CDR1 is TSWWSYY and CDR2 is QGS. CDR3 protein: CALGDLERDWGIPYTDKLIF. The CDR3 nucleotides are TGTGCTCTTGGGGACCTAGAACGGGACTGGGGGATACCCTACACCGATAAACTCATCTTT.

J is TRDJ1 and V is TRDV1; D not certain. Trimming stripped 5 bases from V and 0 bases from J, with 13 bases between. CDR3 length equals 15 residues. CDR1 is TSWWSYY, CDR2 QGS, per germline. The CDR3 coding sequence is TGTGCTCTTGGGACCTTATTGAGGAACACCGATAAACTCATCTTT. Translating it yields CALGTLLRNTDKLIF.

This sequence joins TRDV1 and TRDJ1, with 13 bases lining up with TRDD3. V gave up 4 bases and J gave up 3 bases; unmatched junction bases: 23. This CDR3 region has 22 residues. Germline CDR1 is TSWWSYY and CDR2 is QGS. CDR3 nucleotide sequence: TGTGCTCTTGGGGGCCAGTTCCCCGTACTGGGGGATACGCGTATCCGTCCCGATAAACTCATCTTT. This sequence encodes CALGGQFPVLGDTRIRPDKLIF.

In this sample, this clone turned up a few times. V is TRDV1 and J is TRDJ1, with a possible D match to TRDD2 (6 bases). The ends were cut back, 0 bases at V and 7 bases at J, with 15 bases in the middle. The CDR3 is 15 residues long. CDR1 and CDR2 (germline): TSWWSYY, QGS. This CDR3 is CALGELSYVEFKLIF. The CDR3 nucleotides are TGTGCTCTTGGGGAACTATCCTACGTTGAGTTTAAACTCATCTTT.

The chain carries TRDV1 and TRDJ1; 12 positions match TRDD3. Germline CDR1 reads TSWWSYY; CDR2 reads QGS. This CDR3 has 19 amino acids. Losses at the gene ends were 0 bases for V and 3 bases for J; bases not matched to a gene: 11. The CDR3 spells CALGELTRTGGYCPDKLIF. The CDR3 DNA sequence: TGTGCTCTTGGGGAACTTACCCGGACTGGGGGATACTGCCCCGATAAACTCATCTTT.

This chain uses TRDV2 with TRDJ3, with 11 bases that match TRDD3. V lost 0 bases to trimming and J lost 0 bases; unmatched junction nucleotides: 9. The CDR3 spans 21 residues. Germline CDR1 GEAIGNYY, CDR2 EKD. The chain's CDR3 is CACDTGYWGISVSWDTRQMFF. The CDR3 nucleotides read TGTGCCTGTGACACCGGGTACTGGGGGATATCAGTCTCCTGGGACACCCGACAGATGTTTTTC.

In its sample, this clone was seen a few times. The chain uses TRDV1 and TRDJ1; 8 bases are a match to TRDD3. Germline V gives CDR1 TSWWSYY, CDR2 QGS. CDR3 length equals 21 residues. J lost 0 bases, V lost 0 bases, and 18 bases had no gene match. Here the CDR3 reads CALGELEERVLGAPYTDKLIF. Written as DNA, the CDR3 is TGTGCTCTTGGGGAACTAGAGGAGCGGGTACTGGGGGCCCCGTACACCGATAAACTCATCTTT.